This T cell receptor beta chain stems from a study of long-term antiretroviral therapy in people with HIV (dated by TCRdb to between 2021 and 2024). About the full investigation: Collection of the earliest samples took place about a decade ahead of the 2015 WHO recommendation for immediate ART, at a time when ART was typically delayed until CD4 counts fell. About 35% of the 30 participants with HIV were female. A total of fewer than 200 cryopreserved PBMC samples were contributed to the cohort by 30 adults with confirmed HIV infection, with samples collected serially over a mean of about 6 years (range 1-12). A retrospective serial study tested whether ART initiation and durable HIV suppression were associated with changes in peripheral blood TRB repertoire composition and diversity. No cross-contamination during QIAcube processing was shown when test extractions of a monoclonal T-cell line were performed alongside fewer than 40 polyclonal samples.

To be included, a participant needed at least one PBMC sample from before ART initiation plus at least two post-ART samples. Every participant with HIV received treatment in the United States of America. Before DNA extraction, cryopreserved samples containing about 1-10 million PBMC were thawed and washed. At the time of the earliest PBMC sample for each participant with HIV, ages ranged from 23 to 54 years. Each participant contributed PBMC samples from 1-4 timepoints before ART initiation and 2-8 timepoints after ART initiation, with a median of 7 samples. For every participant, serial HIV viral load, CD4+ T-cell count, ART history and demographic data were obtained. A Qiagen kit on a QIAcube was used to extract genomic DNA from unsorted PBMC, with samples processed in batches of 12. V loses 0 bases, J loses 5 bases, and the germline ends lie 16 bases apart. The CDR3 measures 16 amino acids from cysteine to phenylalanine. The sequence is cut down to CDR3 DNA, 48 bases in frame from base 1. The germline V gene yields MGHRA for CDR1 and YSYEKL for CDR2.

This clone has a single count. Its antigen is not yet known. Per-nucleotide qualities are absent, and no much larger clonotype sits a single base away. Paper-wide results and their limitations: A significant increase in TRB diversity was found to be associated with ART initiation, although TRB diversity was observed to remain significantly below that of transplant donor controls even after long-term ART. Limited PBMC availability meant only the TCR beta chain was sequenced, without alpha chain pairing. Expanded TRB clones identified before ART initiation dominated the repertoire at all time points, although this dominance fluctuated and declined in many PLHIV after ART. Compared with controls, HIV repertoires had narrower CDR3 length ranges, and the network structure pointed to an antigen-experienced repertoire that shifted only slightly toward naive after ART. Inferences about post-ART repertoire changes are limited because no data were available on ART adherence, viral resistance or therapy changes. The samples span the years 2004 to 2017, and the ART regimens used may be less effective than current regimens. Unsorted PBMC were profiled instead of sorted CD4+ and CD8+ T cells because pre-ART samples had limited cell numbers.

The immunoSEQ hsTCRB v3.0 assay was used at survey level resolution to sequence the TRB variable region. The targeted TRB sequencing depth was roughly 40,000-55,000 T-cell genomes per sample. Pooled TRB libraries were sequenced on an Illumina MiSeq with a v3 150-cycle kit. The authors' analysis ran thus. Repertoire analysis was performed in R inside a reproducible Nextflow workflow that covered QC, data transformation and analysis. Custom analyses were implemented in LymphoSeq2, an R package for AIRR-Seq data exploration. Four samples that produced fewer than 5000 total TRB sequences were removed, so some 190 HIV repertoires were analyzed. Among the roughly 190 retained HIV repertoires, some 60 were collected before ART initiation and 120 to 140 after ART initiation. Each repertoire was downsampled to 5000 TRB nucleotide sequences, and summary statistics were averaged across 100 downsampling iterations. Only TRB sequences with CDR3 regions of at least seven amino acids were retained for analysis. Two measures captured diversity: a Shannon entropy-derived clonality score and the Gini coefficient. In repertoire networks, the top 5000 CDR3 amino acid sequences were linked whenever an edit distance of one separated two sequences. Antigen specificity groups and MHC restriction were predicted for TRB CDR3 amino acid sequences with GLIPH2. To flag known associations with CMV, EBV, HIV or tissue antigens, CDR3 amino acid sequences were compared against VDJdb and McPAS-TCR. Pre-ART, post-ART and control groups were compared with Wilcoxon signed-rank tests and Holm-Bonferroni correction. The table was pulled from immuneACCESS by TCRdb, which kept in-frame rearrangements only. Such tables lose some clones; where checked, under half of the loss comes from unresolved V genes, and the rest has no known cause. The V and J calls and clone size are taken from that table; D and trimming were inferred from the DNA. Present in this sample are some 29,000 clones, about 98% of which were seen just once. The ten largest clones capture under 2.5% of the sample.

The sample here was unsorted PBMCs, taken 7.6 years after starting antiretroviral therapy. The sequence links TRBV4-1 to TRBJ1-2; matching of 6 bases hints at TRBD1 as the D gene. This sequence was found in a man aged 30 to 39 with HIV. CDR3 region: CASSQEGRGKGYGYTF. The DNA sequence is as follows: TGCGCCAGCAGCCAAGAGGGCAGGGGTAAGGGTTATGGCTACACCTTC.